Following are 8 T cell receptor beta chains from one sample sequenced in a study of blood T cell repertoires in COVID-19. Clones were sequenced by immunoSEQ multiplex PCR, and TCRdb holds only the in-frame ones, with some missing. Here the sample spans 200,000 or so clones, more than 65% being singletons. Sequenced sample: PBMCs or T cells enriched from blood (not recorded which). These receptors all stem from a man between 35 and 55 years old who had recovered from COVID-19.

The gene calls are TRBV3-1 (or the pseudogene TRBV3-2) and TRBJ2-7, with 7 bases matching TRBD1. The CDR3 has 14 residues. Germline CDR1 LGHDT, CDR2 YNNKEL (reference sequence). Germline trimming cut 1 base from V and 3 bases from J; bases unmatched to any gene: 3. The CDR3 protein is CASSQVRQGYEQYF. CDR3 DNA: TGTGCCAGCAGCCAAGTCAGACAGGGCTACGAGCAGTACTTC.

The chain joins TRBV7-6 to TRBJ2-1, with 12 bases that match TRBD2. V lost 1 base to trimming and J lost 7 bases; unmatched junction nucleotides: 14. Germline CDR1 is SGHVS and CDR2 is FNYEAQ. The CDR3 extends over 19 amino acids. DNA of the CDR3: TGTGCCAGCAGCTTAGAAGGGAGGGCTAGCGGGGGGGCCGCTAATGAGCAGTTCTTC. This sequence encodes CASSLEGRASGGAANEQFF.

This sequence joins TRBV5-4 and TRBJ1-1; the D gene is possibly TRBD1 (5 bases). This CDR3 is built from 15 residues. Trimming stripped 4 bases from V and 3 bases from J, with 16 bases between. CDR1 is SGHNT, CDR2 YYREEE, per germline (reference sequence). In nucleotides, the CDR3 is TGTGCCAGCAGCGGGGACTCCTCTGGAGACACTGAAGCTTTCTTT. It specifies CASSGDSSGDTEAFF. Full variable domain (outside the CDR3, taken from reference TRBV5-4 and TRBJ1-1): ETGVTQSPTHLIKTRGQQVTLRCSSQSGHNTVSWYQQALGQGPQFIFQYYREEENGRGNFPPRFSGLQFPNYSSELNVNALELDDSALYLCASSGDSSGDTEAFFGQGTRLTVV.

The chain uses TRBV21-1 and TRBJ2-3; TRBD2 is taken as the D call from the table, unchecked against the DNA. TRBV21-1 is given as a pseudogene. CDR3 length: 18 amino acids. Here the CDR3 DNA reads TGTGCCAGCAGCAAAGATGGGGGACTCTGTTCGGACACAGATACGCAGTATTTT. Its protein product is CASSKDGGLCSDTDTQYF.

In its sample, this clone was seen a few times. This rearrangement joins TRBV19 to TRBJ1-5, with D perhaps TRBD1 (5 bases). V gave up 7 bases and J gave up 0 bases, with 13 bases separating them. The CDR3 is 15 amino acids. CDR1 is LNHDA, CDR2 SQIVND, per germline (reference sequence). The DNA of the CDR3 is TGTGCCAGTATCCCCGCGGGGCGTAGCAATCAGCCCCAGCATTTT. Translated, it gives CASIPAGRSNQPQHF.

CDR3 sequence (DNA): TGTGCCAGCAGCGTAGCCCTTGGGGAGGGGACCTACGAGCAGTACTTC. Amino acid sequence: CASSVALGEGTYEQYF. This chain connects TRBV9 to TRBJ2-7; 7 positions match TRBD2. This CDR3 is 16 amino acids long. V lost 0 bases and J lost 2; bases outside the gene matches: 8. The germline gives CDR1 SGDLS, CDR2 YYNGEE.

This rearrangement joins TRBV3-1 (or the pseudogene TRBV3-2) to TRBJ1-2; no definite D call. Trimming shortened V by 1 base and J by 6 bases, and 9 bases separated the two germline ends. The CDR3 runs 13 residues. From germline, CDR1 is LGHDT and CDR2 YNNKEL (reference sequence). CDR3 in amino acids: CASSQGAGDGYTF. The CDR3 DNA reads TGTGCCAGCAGCCAAGGGGCGGGAGATGGCTACACCTTC.

The J gene is TRBJ1-5, the V gene TRBV21-1; the DNA was not compared with TRBD1, the D call given in the table. TRBV21-1 is termed a pseudogene. CDR3 length: 15 amino acids. DNA for the CDR3: TGTGCCAGCAGCAAAATAGGGACAGGGAGTCAGCCCCAGCATTTT. This encodes CASSKIGTGSQPQHF.